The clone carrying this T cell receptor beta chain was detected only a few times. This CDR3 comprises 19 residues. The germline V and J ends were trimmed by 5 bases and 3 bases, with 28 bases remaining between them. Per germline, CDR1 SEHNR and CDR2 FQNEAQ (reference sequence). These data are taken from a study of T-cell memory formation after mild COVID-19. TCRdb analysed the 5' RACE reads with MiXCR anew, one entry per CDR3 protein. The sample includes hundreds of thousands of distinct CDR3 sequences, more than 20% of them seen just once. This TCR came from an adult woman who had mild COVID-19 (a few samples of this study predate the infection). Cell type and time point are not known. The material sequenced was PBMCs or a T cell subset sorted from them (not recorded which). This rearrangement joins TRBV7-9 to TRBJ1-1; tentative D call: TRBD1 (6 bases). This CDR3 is CASSTEGPWGQKADTEAFF. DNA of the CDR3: TGTGCCAGCAGCACTGAGGGTCCGTGGGGGCAAAAGGCAGACACTGAAGCTTTCTTT.